This is a list of T cell receptor beta chains from one sample in a study of neurological immune-mediated disorders. TCRdb fed the 5' RACE reads into MiXCR, producing one record per CDR3 protein. The sample consists of 57,000 or so distinct CDR3 sequences, less than 10% of them appearing once. Sequenced sample: PBMCs. These receptors all come from a man aged 30 to 45 in good health. The CDR3 runs from the conserved cysteine through the conserved F or W. Each record gives: CDR3 protein, CDR3 DNA, CDR3 length, V gene, clone size, D gene, J gene. D genes are given only for firm matches. Rows may omit the clone size; those that give it use once, few, many or a size class.

CDR3 protein: CAIRAQGPKNIQYF
CDR3 DNA: TGTGCCATCAGGGCACAGGGTCCCAAAAACATTCAGTACTTC
CDR3 length: 14
V gene: TRBV10-3
clone size: many
D gene: NA
J gene: TRBJ2-4

CDR3 protein: CATGLLGTSGSYEQYF
CDR3 DNA: TGTGCCACAGGGCTACTCGGGACTAGCGGGAGCTACGAGCAGTACTTC
CDR3 length: 16
V gene: TRBV6-5
clone size: many
D gene: TRBD2
J gene: TRBJ2-7

CDR3 protein: CASSTPGTGGVQYF
CDR3 DNA: TGCGCCAGCAGCACTCCCGGGACAGGCGGAGTTCAGTACTTC
CDR3 length: 14
V gene: TRBV5-1
clone size: many
D gene: TRBD1
J gene: TRBJ2-5

CDR3 protein: CSATPGRVLDSNQPQHF
CDR3 DNA: TGCAGTGCTACCCCCGGCAGGGTCCTAGATAGCAATCAGCCCCAGCATTTT
CDR3 length: 17
V gene: TRBV20-1
clone size: many
D gene: NA
J gene: TRBJ1-5

CDR3 protein: CATSGTSGQDTQYF
CDR3 DNA: TGTGCCACCAGCGGGACTAGCGGACAGGATACGCAGTATTTT
CDR3 length: 14
V gene: TRBV15
clone size: many
D gene: TRBD2
J gene: TRBJ2-3

CDR3 protein: CASRLRRGEGGIHQPQHF
CDR3 DNA: TGTGCCAGCAGGCTGAGGCGAGGTGAGGGGGGGATTCATCAGCCCCAGCATTTT
CDR3 length: 18
V gene: TRBV28
clone size: many
D gene: NA
J gene: TRBJ1-5

CDR3 protein: CASSILGQGSHEQYF
CDR3 DNA: TGTGCCAGTAGTATACTTGGCCAGGGAAGTCACGAGCAGTACTTC
CDR3 length: 15
V gene: TRBV19
clone size: few
D gene: NA
J gene: TRBJ2-7

CDR3 protein: CASSLAGTGTYEQYF
CDR3 DNA: TGTGCCAGCAGCTTGGCCGGGACAGGGACCTACGAGCAGTACTTC
CDR3 length: 15
V gene: TRBV5-5
clone size: many
D gene: TRBD1
J gene: TRBJ2-7

CDR3 protein: CASSPAGAGLRTNEQFF
CDR3 DNA: TGTGCCAGCAGCCCAGCGGGGGCGGGACTCAGGACCAATGAGCAGTTCTTC
CDR3 length: 17
V gene: TRBV11-1
clone size: many
D gene: TRBD2
J gene: TRBJ2-1

CDR3 protein: CASSLSASGMETQYF
CDR3 DNA: TGTGCCAGCAGCTTAAGTGCTAGCGGGATGGAGACCCAGTACTTC
CDR3 length: 15
V gene: TRBV7-9
clone size: many
D gene: TRBD2
J gene: TRBJ2-5

CDR3 protein: CASSRGGSSFTDTQYF
CDR3 DNA: TGTGCCAGCAGCCGGGGGGGGAGCAGCTTTACAGATACGCAGTATTTT
CDR3 length: 16
V gene: TRBV7-2
clone size: NA
D gene: TRBD2
J gene: TRBJ2-3

CDR3 protein: CARAGTSYNEQFF
CDR3 DNA: TGTGCCAGAGCGGGGACCTCCTACAATGAGCAGTTCTTC
CDR3 length: 13
V gene: TRBV2
clone size: many
D gene: TRBD2
J gene: TRBJ2-1

CDR3 protein: CASSPAGASTDTQYF
CDR3 DNA: TGTGCCAGCAGCCCAGCGGGTGCTAGCACAGATACGCAGTATTTT
CDR3 length: 15
V gene: TRBV11-3
clone size: NA
D gene: NA
J gene: TRBJ2-3

CDR3 protein: CAITDPQGAGPSGSSYEQYF
CDR3 DNA: TGTGCCATCACTGACCCACAGGGGGCCGGTCCTAGCGGGAGCTCCTACGAGCAGTACTTC
CDR3 length: 20
V gene: TRBV10-3
clone size: many
D gene: NA
J gene: TRBJ2-7

CDR3 protein: CASSADSPLHF
CDR3 DNA: TGTGCCAGCAGTGCCGACTCACCCCTCCACTTT
CDR3 length: 11
V gene: TRBV28
clone size: few
D gene: NA
J gene: TRBJ1-6

CDR3 protein: CASSLIAGLPYEQYF
CDR3 DNA: TGTGCCAGCAGTTTAATAGCGGGACTTCCCTACGAGCAGTACTTC
CDR3 length: 15
V gene: TRBV27
clone size: NA
D gene: TRBD2
J gene: TRBJ2-7

CDR3 protein: CASSREVGSTGELIF
CDR3 DNA: TGTGCCAGCAGCCGCGAGGTAGGGTCCACCGGGGAGCTGATTTTT
CDR3 length: 15
V gene: TRBV7-3
clone size: once
D gene: NA
J gene: TRBJ2-2

CDR3 protein: CASSTRTGYEQYF
CDR3 DNA: TGTGCCAGCAGCACTCGGACAGGCTACGAGCAGTACTTC
CDR3 length: 13
V gene: TRBV7-2
clone size: many
D gene: TRBD1
J gene: TRBJ2-7

CDR3 protein: CARTSEINEQFF
CDR3 DNA: TGTGCCAGGACTAGCGAGATAAATGAGCAGTTCTTC
CDR3 length: 12
V gene: TRBV27
clone size: many
D gene: TRBD2
J gene: TRBJ2-1

CDR3 protein: CASSFWQTPFGYGYTF
CDR3 DNA: TGTGCCAGCAGTTTCTGGCAGACTCCCTTCGGCTATGGCTACACCTTC
CDR3 length: 16
V gene: TRBV27
clone size: many
D gene: NA
J gene: TRBJ1-2

CDR3 protein: CSAFPTGRGTQYF
CDR3 DNA: TGCAGCGCCTTCCCGACAGGGCGAGGGACCCAGTACTTC
CDR3 length: 13
V gene: TRBV29-1
clone size: many
D gene: TRBD1
J gene: TRBJ2-5

CDR3 protein: CASGQGSYEQYF
CDR3 DNA: TGTGCCAGCGGGCAGGGCTCCTACGAGCAGTACTTC
CDR3 length: 12
V gene: TRBV6-6
clone size: many
D gene: NA
J gene: TRBJ2-7

CDR3 protein: CSARPWGGRSDTQYF
CDR3 DNA: TGCAGTGCTAGGCCATGGGGCGGGAGGTCGGATACGCAGTATTTT
CDR3 length: 15
V gene: TRBV20-1
clone size: many
D gene: TRBD2
J gene: TRBJ2-3

CDR3 protein: CASSFVTSGREDTQYF
CDR3 DNA: TGTGCCAGCAGTTTCGTGACTAGCGGGAGGGAGGATACGCAGTATTTT
CDR3 length: 16
V gene: TRBV12-3/TRBV12-4
clone size: many
D gene: TRBD2
J gene: TRBJ2-3

CDR3 protein: CASSLKEWEQYF
CDR3 DNA: TGTGCCAGCAGTTTAAAAGAATGGGAGCAGTACTTC
CDR3 length: 12
V gene: TRBV28
clone size: many
D gene: NA
J gene: TRBJ2-7